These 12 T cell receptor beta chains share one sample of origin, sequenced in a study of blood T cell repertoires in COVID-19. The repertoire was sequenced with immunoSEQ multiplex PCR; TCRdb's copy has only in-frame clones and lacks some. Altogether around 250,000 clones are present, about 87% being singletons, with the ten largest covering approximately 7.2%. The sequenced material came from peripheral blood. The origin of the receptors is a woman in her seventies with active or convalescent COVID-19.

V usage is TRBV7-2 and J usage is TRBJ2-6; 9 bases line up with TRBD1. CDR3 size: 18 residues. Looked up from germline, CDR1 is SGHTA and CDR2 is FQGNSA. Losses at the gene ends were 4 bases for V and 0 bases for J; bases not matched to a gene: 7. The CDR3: CASSSTGGGVSGANVLTF. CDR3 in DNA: TGTGCCAGCAGCTCGACAGGGGGTGGTGTCTCTGGGGCCAACGTCCTGACTTTC.

This chain's CDR3 is CASSLEGQGYNEQFF. The CDR3 DNA sequence: TGTGCCAGCAGCTTGGAGGGACAGGGGTACAATGAGCAGTTCTTC. The V gene is TRBV5-4, the J gene TRBJ2-1, with TRBD1 matching over 10 bases. V lost 0 bases and J lost 4; bases outside the gene matches: 1. The CDR3 is made up of 15 amino acids. In germline, CDR1 is SGHNT, CDR2 YYREEE (reference sequence).

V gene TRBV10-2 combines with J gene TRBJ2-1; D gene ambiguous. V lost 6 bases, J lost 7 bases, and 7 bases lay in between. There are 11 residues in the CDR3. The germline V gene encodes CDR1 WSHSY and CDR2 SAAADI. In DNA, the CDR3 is TGCGCCAGCAGGAGGTGGAATGAGCAGTTCTTC. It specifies CASRRWNEQFF.

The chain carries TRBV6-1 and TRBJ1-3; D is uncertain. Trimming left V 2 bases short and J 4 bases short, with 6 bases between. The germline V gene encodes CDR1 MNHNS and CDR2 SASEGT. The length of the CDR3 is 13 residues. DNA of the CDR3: TGTGCCAGCAGTGAAACCCAGGGAAACACCATATATTTT. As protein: CASSETQGNTIYF.

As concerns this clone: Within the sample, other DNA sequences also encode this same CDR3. DNA for the CDR3: TGTGCCAGCAGCCTTAACAGGAACACTGAAGCTTTCTTT. Its protein product is CASSLNRNTEAFF. The V and J genes are TRBV5-8 and TRBJ1-1, with D hard to call. Germline V gives CDR1 SGHTS, CDR2 YDEGEE. The V and J ends lost 4 bases and 1 base respectively, with 8 bases between them. The CDR3 covers 13 residues.

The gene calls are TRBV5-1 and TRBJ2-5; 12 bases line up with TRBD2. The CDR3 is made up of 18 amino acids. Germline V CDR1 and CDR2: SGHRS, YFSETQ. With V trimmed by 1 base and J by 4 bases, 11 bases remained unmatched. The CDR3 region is CASSLSYASGGAGETQYF. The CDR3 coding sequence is TGCGCCAGCAGCTTGTCGTATGCTAGCGGGGGGGCGGGAGAGACCCAGTACTTC.

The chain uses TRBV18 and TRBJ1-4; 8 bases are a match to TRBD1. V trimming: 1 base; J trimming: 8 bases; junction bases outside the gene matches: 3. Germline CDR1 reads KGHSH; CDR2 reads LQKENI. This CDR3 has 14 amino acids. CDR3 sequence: CASSPQTGEEKLFF. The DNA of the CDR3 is TGTGCCAGCTCACCACAGACAGGGGAGGAAAAACTGTTTTTT.

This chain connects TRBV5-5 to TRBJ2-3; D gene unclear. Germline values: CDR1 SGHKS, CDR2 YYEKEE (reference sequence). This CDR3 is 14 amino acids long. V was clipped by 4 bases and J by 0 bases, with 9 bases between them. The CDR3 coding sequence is TGTGCCAGCAGCCAACCCGGGAGCACAGATACGCAGTATTTT. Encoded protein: CASSQPGSTDTQYF.

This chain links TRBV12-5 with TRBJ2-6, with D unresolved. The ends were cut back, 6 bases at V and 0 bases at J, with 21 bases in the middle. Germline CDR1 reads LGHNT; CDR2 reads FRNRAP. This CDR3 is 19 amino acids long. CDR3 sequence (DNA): TGTGCTAGTGGCCTAGGAAGTGCTTTTTCTTTCTCTGGGGCCAACGTCCTGACTTTC. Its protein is CASGLGSAFSFSGANVLTF.

The CDR3 protein is CASSLRQSTGELFF. The CDR3 DNA follows: TGTGCCAGCAGCTTACGACAGTCGACCGGGGAGCTGTTTTTT. The chain links TRBV7-2 to TRBJ2-2; perhaps TRBD1 as D (5 bases). The germline V and J ends were trimmed by 2 bases and 5 bases, with 9 bases remaining between them. The germline gives CDR1 SGHTA, CDR2 FQGNSA. CDR3 size: 14 residues.

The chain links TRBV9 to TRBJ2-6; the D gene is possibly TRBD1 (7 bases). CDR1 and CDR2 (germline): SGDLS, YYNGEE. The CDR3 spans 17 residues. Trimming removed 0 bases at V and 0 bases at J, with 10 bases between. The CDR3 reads CASSVGQGGSGANVLTF. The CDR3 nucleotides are TGTGCCAGCAGCGTAGGACAGGGAGGCTCTGGGGCCAACGTCCTGACTTTC. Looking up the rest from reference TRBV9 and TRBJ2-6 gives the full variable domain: DSGVTQTPKHLITATGQRVTLRCSPRSGDLSVYWYQQSLDQGLQFLIQYYNGEERAKGNILERFSAQQFPDLHSELNLSSLELGDSALYFCASSVGQGGSGANVLTFGAGSRLTVL.

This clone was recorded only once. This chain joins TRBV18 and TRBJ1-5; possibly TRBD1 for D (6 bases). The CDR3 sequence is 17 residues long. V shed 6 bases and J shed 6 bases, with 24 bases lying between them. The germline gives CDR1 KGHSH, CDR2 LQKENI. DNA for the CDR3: TGTGCCAGCTCCGTGTTTGTCGAGACAGGAAAGGGTCAGCCCCAGCATTTT. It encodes CASSVFVETGKGQPQHF.